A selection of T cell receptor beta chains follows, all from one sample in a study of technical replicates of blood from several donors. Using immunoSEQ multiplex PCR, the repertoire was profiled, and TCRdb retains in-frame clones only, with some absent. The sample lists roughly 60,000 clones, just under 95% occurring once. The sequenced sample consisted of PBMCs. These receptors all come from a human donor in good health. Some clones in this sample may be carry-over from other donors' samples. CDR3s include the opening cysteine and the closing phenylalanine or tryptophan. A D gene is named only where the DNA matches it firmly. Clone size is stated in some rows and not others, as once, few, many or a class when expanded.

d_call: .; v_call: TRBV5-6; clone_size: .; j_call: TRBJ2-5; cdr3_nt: TGTGCCAGCAGCGAGGGGACTGAAGAGACCCAGTACTTC; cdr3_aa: CASSEGTEETQYF
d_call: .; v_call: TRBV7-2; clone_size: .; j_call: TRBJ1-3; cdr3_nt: TGTGCCAGCAGCTTAAGCAGGAGGGATGGAAACACCATATATTTT; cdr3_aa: CASSLSRRDGNTIYF
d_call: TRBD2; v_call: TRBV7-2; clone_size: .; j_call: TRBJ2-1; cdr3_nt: TGTGCCAGCAGACGACTAGCGGCCGCCACGGAGCAGTTCTTC; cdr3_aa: CASRRLAAATEQFF
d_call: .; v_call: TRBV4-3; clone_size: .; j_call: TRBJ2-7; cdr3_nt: TGCGCCAGCAGCCAAGATCAGTACGGGTACGAGCAGTACTTC; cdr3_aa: CASSQDQYGYEQYF
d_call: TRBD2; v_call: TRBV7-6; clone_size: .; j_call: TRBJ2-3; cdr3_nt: TGTGCCAGCAGCCCAGGCTCAGCGGGAGGGGGATATACGCAGTATTTT; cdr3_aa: CASSPGSAGGGYTQYF
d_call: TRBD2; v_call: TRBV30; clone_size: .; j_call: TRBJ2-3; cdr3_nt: TGTGCCTGGAGTGCTAGCGGGATTAGCACAGATACGCAGTATTTT; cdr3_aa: CAWSASGISTDTQYF
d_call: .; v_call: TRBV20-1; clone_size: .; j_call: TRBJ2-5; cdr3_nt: TGCAGTGCCGAACTCCAAGAGACCCAGTACTTC; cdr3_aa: CSAELQETQYF
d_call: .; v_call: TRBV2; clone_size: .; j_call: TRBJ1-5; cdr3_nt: TGTGCCAGCAGTTACACCCTGAGCAATCAGCCCCAGCATTTT; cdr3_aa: CASSYTLSNQPQHF
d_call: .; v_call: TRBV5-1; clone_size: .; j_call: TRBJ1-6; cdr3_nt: TGCGCCAGCAGCTTGGGTTGGGCCTCCAATTCACCCCTCCACTTT; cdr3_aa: CASSLGWASNSPLHF
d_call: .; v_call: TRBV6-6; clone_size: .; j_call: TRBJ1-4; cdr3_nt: TGTGCCAGCAGGACTGAATACATTGAAAAACTGTTTTTT; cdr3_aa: CASRTEYIEKLFF
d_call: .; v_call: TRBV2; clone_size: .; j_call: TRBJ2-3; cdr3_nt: TGTGCCAGCAGGGGACTGGCAGATACGCAGTATTTT; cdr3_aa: CASRGLADTQYF
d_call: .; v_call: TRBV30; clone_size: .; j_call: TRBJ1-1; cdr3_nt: TGTGCCTGGAGTTGGGGGGGGCTCACTGAAGCTTTCTTT; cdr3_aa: CAWSWGGLTEAFF
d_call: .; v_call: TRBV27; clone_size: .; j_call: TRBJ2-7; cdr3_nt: TGTGCCAGCAGGTCTTCGGGGTACGAGCAGTACTTC; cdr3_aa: CASRSSGYEQYF
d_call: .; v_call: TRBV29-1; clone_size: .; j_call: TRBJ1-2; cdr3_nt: TGCAGCGTACGCAATCTGGGCGGCTACACCTTC; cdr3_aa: CSVRNLGGYTF
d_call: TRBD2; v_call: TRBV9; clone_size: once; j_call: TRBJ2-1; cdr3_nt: TGTGCCAGCAGCGACGGGAGGTCCTACAATGAGCAGTTCTTC; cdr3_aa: CASSDGRSYNEQFF
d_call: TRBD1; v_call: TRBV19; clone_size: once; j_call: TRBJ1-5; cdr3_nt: TGTGCCAGTAGTATAGCGACAGGGGATCAGCCCCAGCATTTT; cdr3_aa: CASSIATGDQPQHF
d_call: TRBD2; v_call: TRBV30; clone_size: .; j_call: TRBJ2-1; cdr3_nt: TGTGCCTGGAGTAGCGGGAACTACAATGAGCAGTTCTTC; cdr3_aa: CAWSSGNYNEQFF
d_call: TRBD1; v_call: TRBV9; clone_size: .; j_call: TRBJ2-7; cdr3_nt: TGTGCCAGCACACCTTCCGGGACAGGGTCTAATGAGCAGTACTTC; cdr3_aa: CASTPSGTGSNEQYF
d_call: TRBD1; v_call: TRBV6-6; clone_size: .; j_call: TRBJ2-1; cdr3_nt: TGTGCCAGCAGTGCCCCATCGGGACAGGGGGGGAATGAGCAGTTCTTC; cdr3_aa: CASSAPSGQGGNEQFF
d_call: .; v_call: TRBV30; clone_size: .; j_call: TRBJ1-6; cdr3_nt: TGTGCCTGGGGATACAGGGATTATTCACCCCTCCACTTT; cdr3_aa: CAWGYRDYSPLHF
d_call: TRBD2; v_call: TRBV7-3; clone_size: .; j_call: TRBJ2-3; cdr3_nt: TGTGCCAGCAGCTTATTGGGGCGGGGGGACACAGATACGCAGTATTTT; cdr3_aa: CASSLLGRGDTDTQYF
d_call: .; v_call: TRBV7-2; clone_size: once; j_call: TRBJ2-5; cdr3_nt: TGTGCCAGCAGCCTTAGACTTGTCAAAGAGACCCAGTACTTC; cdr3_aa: CASSLRLVKETQYF
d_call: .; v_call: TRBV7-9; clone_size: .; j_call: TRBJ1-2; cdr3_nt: TGTGCCAGCAGCTCCCACCTAATCGCTAACTATGGCTACACCTTC; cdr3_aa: CASSSHLIANYGYTF
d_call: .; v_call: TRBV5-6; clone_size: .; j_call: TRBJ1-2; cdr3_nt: TGTGCCAGCAGCCCCGACAGCTATGGCTACACCTTC; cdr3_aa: CASSPDSYGYTF
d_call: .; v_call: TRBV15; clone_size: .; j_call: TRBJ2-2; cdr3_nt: TGTGCCACCAGCAAGGGCTTAGCGGACGAGAACACCGGGGAGCTGTTTTTT; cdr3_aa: CATSKGLADENTGELFF
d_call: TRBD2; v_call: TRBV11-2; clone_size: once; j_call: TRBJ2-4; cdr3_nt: TGTGCCAGCAGCTCCCCGGGACTATCGCCCATTCAGTACTTC; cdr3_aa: CASSSPGLSPIQYF
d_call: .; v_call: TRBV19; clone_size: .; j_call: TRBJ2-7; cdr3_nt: TGTGCCAGCCGATCAGGGGGGTCCGTGCAGTACTTC; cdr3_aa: CASRSGGSVQYF
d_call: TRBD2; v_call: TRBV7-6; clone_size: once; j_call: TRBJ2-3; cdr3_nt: TGTGCCAGCAGCTTACGGACTAGTCAGACAGATACGCAGTATTTT; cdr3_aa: CASSLRTSQTDTQYF
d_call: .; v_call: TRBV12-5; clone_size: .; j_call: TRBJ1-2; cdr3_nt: TGTGCTAGTGGCCTAGAAAGAGCATCCTATGGCTACACCTTC; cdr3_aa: CASGLERASYGYTF
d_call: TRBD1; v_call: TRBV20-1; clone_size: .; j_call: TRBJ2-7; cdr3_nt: TGCAGTGCTTCCCGGGACAGGGAGCAGTACTTC; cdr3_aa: CSASRDREQYF
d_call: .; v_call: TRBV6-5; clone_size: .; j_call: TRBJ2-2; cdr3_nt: TGTGCCACTAAGGGAGAGAACACCGGGGAGCTGTTTTTT; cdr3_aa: CATKGENTGELFF
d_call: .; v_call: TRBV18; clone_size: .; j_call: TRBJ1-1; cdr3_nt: TGTGCCAGCTCACCACTTCACAGGGACACTGAAGCTTTCTTT; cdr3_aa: CASSPLHRDTEAFF
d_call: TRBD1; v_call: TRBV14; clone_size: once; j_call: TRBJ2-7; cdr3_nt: TGTGCCAGCAGCCAAGAAGGCGGAGGTGGGACAGTCCGGTACTTC; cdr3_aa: CASSQEGGGGTVRYF
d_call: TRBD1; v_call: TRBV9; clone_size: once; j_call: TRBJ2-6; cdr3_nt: TGTGCCAGCAGCTTCGGGACAGGGGGAGGCTCTGGGGCCAACGTCCTGACTTTC; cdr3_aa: CASSFGTGGGSGANVLTF
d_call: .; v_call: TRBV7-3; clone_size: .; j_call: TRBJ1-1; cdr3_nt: TGTGCCAGCAGCTTATCCGGGGGTCGGACTGAAGCTTTCTTT; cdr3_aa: CASSLSGGRTEAFF
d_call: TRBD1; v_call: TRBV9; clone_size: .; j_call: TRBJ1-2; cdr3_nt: TGTGCCAGCAGCGGGGGGACAGGGTTTAACTATGGCTACACCTTC; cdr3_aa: CASSGGTGFNYGYTF
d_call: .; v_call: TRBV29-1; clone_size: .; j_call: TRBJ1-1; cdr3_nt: TGCAGCGTTCAGGGAGGAGGAACTGAAGCTTTCTTT; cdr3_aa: CSVQGGGTEAFF
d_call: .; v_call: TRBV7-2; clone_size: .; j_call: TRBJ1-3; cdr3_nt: TGTGCCGGCGGGGCGGGACCCTCTGGAAACACCATATATTTT; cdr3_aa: CAGGAGPSGNTIYF
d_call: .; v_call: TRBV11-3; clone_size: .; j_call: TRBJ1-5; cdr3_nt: TGTGCCAGCACTCGTCCGAGGGAACGCAATCAGCCCCAGCATTTT; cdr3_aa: CASTRPRERNQPQHF
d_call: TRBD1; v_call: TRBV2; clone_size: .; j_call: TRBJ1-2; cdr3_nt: TGTGCCAGCACCAGGCAGGGGGCGGATGGCTACACCTTC; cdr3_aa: CASTRQGADGYTF
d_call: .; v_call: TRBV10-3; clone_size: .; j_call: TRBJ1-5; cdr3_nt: TGTGCCATCAGTGAGTCGGAGTTGACGATTGATCAGCCCCAGCATTTT; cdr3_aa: CAISESELTIDQPQHF
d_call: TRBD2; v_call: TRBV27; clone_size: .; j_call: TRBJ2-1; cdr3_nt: TGTGCCAGCAGTTTGGCGGGAGGAACCTACAATGAGCAGTTCTTC; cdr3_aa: CASSLAGGTYNEQFF
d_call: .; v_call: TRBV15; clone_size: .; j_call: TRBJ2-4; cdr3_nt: TGTGCCACCAGCTACGACTCAATTAATAGAGCCAAAAACATTCAGTACTTC; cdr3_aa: CATSYDSINRAKNIQYF
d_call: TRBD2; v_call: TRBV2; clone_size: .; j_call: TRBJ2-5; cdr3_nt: TGTGCCAGCACTACTTCGCGCGGGAGGGCCTCGGTGACCCAGTACTTC; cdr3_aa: CASTTSRGRASVTQYF
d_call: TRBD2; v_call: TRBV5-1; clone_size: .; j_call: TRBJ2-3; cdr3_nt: TGCGCCAGCAGCCCACAAGCTAGCGGAGAAGATACGCAGTATTTT; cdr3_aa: CASSPQASGEDTQYF
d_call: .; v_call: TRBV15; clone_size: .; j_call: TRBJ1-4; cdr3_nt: TGTGCCACCAGCAGTGCCCCAGCAACTAATGAAAAACTGTTTTTT; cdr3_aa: CATSSAPATNEKLFF
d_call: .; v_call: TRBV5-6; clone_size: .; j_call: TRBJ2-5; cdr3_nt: TGTGCCAGCAGCATCCGACAGAACCTTTTGGCCCAGTACTTC; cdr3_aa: CASSIRQNLLAQYF
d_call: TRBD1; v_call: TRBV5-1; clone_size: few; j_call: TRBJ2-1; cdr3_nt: TGCGCCAGCAGCTCGCCTCGGACAGGGGGCTCCTACAATGAGCAGTTCTTC; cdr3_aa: CASSSPRTGGSYNEQFF
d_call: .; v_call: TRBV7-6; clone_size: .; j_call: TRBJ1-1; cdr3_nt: TGTGCCAGCAGCTTGAGGGTTGACACTGAAGCTTTCTTT; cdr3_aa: CASSLRVDTEAFF
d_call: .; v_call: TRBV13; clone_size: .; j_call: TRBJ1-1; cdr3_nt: TGTGCCAGCAAGGCCGGGGGTATGGTTGAAGCTTTCTTT; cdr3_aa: CASKAGGMVEAFF
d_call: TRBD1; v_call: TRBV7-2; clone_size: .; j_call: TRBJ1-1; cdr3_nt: TGTGCCAGCAGCTTAGCCCACAGGGGGTACACTGAAGCTTTCTTT; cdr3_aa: CASSLAHRGYTEAFF
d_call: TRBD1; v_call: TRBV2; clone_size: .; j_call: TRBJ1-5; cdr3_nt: TGTGCCAGCAGCCAGACAGGGGGCGTGCAGCCCCAGCATTTT; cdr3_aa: CASSQTGGVQPQHF
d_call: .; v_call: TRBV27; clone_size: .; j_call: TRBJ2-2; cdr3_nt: TGTGCCAGCAGTTTACTTCCCGGGGAGCTGTTTTTT; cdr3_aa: CASSLLPGELFF
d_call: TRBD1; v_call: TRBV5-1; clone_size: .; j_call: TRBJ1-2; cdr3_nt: TGCGCCAGCAGCTTCGGACAGGGGGCCGGCTATGGCTACACCTTC; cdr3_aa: CASSFGQGAGYGYTF
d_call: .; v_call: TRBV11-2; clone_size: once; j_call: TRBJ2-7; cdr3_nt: TGTGCCAGCAGGGCGGGGGCAACCTACGAGCAGTACTTC; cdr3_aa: CASRAGATYEQYF
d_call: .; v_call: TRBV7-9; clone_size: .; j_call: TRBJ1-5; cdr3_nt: TGTGCCAGCAGCTCCCCGGGGGTGAGACCGGAGCCCCAGCATTTT; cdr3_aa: CASSSPGVRPEPQHF
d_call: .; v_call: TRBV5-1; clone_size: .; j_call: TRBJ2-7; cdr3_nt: TGCGCCAGCAGTATTGGATCGACTGAGCAGTACTTC; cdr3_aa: CASSIGSTEQYF